A selection of T cell receptor beta chains follows, all from one sample in a study of CD8+CD57+ T cells in acquired aplastic anemia. In TCRdb, the reads were re-called with MiXCR into one record per CDR3 protein. The sample contains around 430,000 distinct CDR3 sequences, less than 35% of which appear only once. The specimen sequenced was sorted CD4+, CD8+, or CD8+CD57+ T cells (not recorded which) from PBMCs. Receptors originate from a human donor with aplastic anemia. CDR3s include the opening cysteine and the closing phenylalanine or tryptophan. A D gene is named only where the DNA matches it firmly. Clone size is not always given. Where it is, it says once, few, many or a class for expanded clones.

J gene	V gene	clone size	D gene	CDR3 DNA	CDR3 protein
TRBJ2-7	TRBV5-1	-	TRBD2	TGCGCCAGCAGCAGGGGACTAGCGGGGGTGACAGCCTACGAGCAGTACTTC	CASSRGLAGVTAYEQYF
TRBJ2-2	TRBV24-1	-	-	TGTGCCACCAGTGATTTGGGGGCAGGGTGGACCGGGGAGCTGTTTTTT	CATSDLGAGWTGELFF
TRBJ1-6	TRBV7-9	few	-	TGTGCCAGCAGCTTACAGGATAATTCACCCCTCCACTTT	CASSLQDNSPLHF
TRBJ2-2	TRBV10-3	few	-	TGTGCCACTAGGGGACCGAACACCGGGGAGCTGTTTTTT	CATRGPNTGELFF
TRBJ2-2	TRBV27	-	-	TGTGCCAGCAGGGGCTTGATCGACACCGGGGAGCTGTTTTTT	CASRGLIDTGELFF
TRBJ2-3	TRBV9	once	TRBD1	TGTGCCAGCAGCTTAAGAGGCAGGGGGCCAGGGGTATCCGATACGCGGTATTTT	CASSLRGRGPGVSDTRYF
TRBJ1-2	TRBV19	-	-	TGTGCCAGTCGACTTCAGGGGAATGGCTACACCTTC	CASRLQGNGYTF
TRBJ2-5	TRBV15	few	-	TGTGCCAGCAGCTCCGCACCCCCGGGGACCCAGTACTTC	CASSSAPPGTQYF
TRBJ2-7	TRBV19	-	-	TGTGCCAGTAGTATCGGCGGTGTGGCAGGTTCCTGCGAGCAGTACTTC	CASSIGGVAGSCEQYF
TRBJ2-7	TRBV12-3/TRBV12-4	-	TRBD2	TGTGCCAGCAGCGCGGGGGGATATTCCTACGAGCAGTACTTC	CASSAGGYSYEQYF
TRBJ1-1	TRBV25-1	many	-	TGTGCCAGCAGTGAACAGGGAATTGAAGCTTTCTTT	CASSEQGIEAFF
TRBJ1-6	TRBV20-1	many	-	TGCAGTGCCCCGGACACAAGCTCCTATAATTCACCCCTCCACTTT	CSAPDTSSYNSPLHF
TRBJ1-6	TRBV9	many	TRBD1	TGTGCCAGCAGCGAGGGGACAGGGAAGTCACCCCTCCACTTT	CASSEGTGKSPLHF
TRBJ2-3	TRBV7-3	few	-	TGTGCCAGCAGCTTAAACTTCCAGGGGTTGCAGTATTTT	CASSLNFQGLQYF
TRBJ1-2	TRBV19	many	-	TGTGCCAGTAGTATCTACAGGGCAGATTATGGCTACACCTTC	CASSIYRADYGYTF
TRBJ1-1	TRBV25-1	-	-	TGTGCCAGCAGTTTACGAGGGCGAAGAGGGGCTTTCTTT	CASSLRGRRGAFF
TRBJ1-1	TRBV10-3	many	TRBD1	TGTGCCATCAGTGAAACAGGGGGGGAGACTGAAGCTTTCTTT	CAISETGGETEAFF
TRBJ2-1	TRBV5-1	few	TRBD1	TGCGCCAGCAGAGCGGGACAGGGGAGCACAATGAGGCAGTTCTTC	CASRAGQGSTMRQFF
TRBJ1-3	TRBV24-1	many	TRBD1	TGTGCCACCAGTGTAGTAGGGGGGACAGTCTCTGGAAACACCATATATTTT	CATSVVGGTVSGNTIYF
TRBJ2-7	TRBV19	many	-	TGTGCCAGTAGTGGTGGCGCGGGATACGAGCAGTACTTC	CASSGGAGYEQYF
TRBJ1-1	TRBV20-1	many	-	TGCAAGGGGGGCACTGAAGCTTTCTTT	CKGGTEAFF
TRBJ2-1	TRBV20-1	-	-	TGCAGTCCACTCCCGGCCGCCGGGGAGGTCGGGCAGTTCTTC	CSPLPAAGEVGQFF
TRBJ2-7	TRBV19	many	-	TGTGCCAGTAGTATAGGGACGGCTGGTTACGAGCAGTACTTC	CASSIGTAGYEQYF
TRBJ2-7	TRBV7-2	few	-	TGTGCCAGCAGCTTAAGTTCGAGGGGACTCCCTTTAGGGGAGCAGTACTTC	CASSLSSRGLPLGEQYF
TRBJ1-1	TRBV6-6	many	-	TGTGCCAGCAGTTACCCGGGGGGGGTAGAGACTGAAGCTTTCTTT	CASSYPGGVETEAFF
TRBJ2-1	TRBV5-4	-	TRBD2	TGTGCCAGCAGCTTGCGTCTAGCGGGGGCCAATGAGCAGTTCTTC	CASSLRLAGANEQFF
TRBJ1-6	TRBV28	few	-	TGTGCCAGCAGTTTCAACAGGGAGGGCCTTGGATCACCCCTCCACTTT	CASSFNREGLGSPLHF
TRBJ1-3	TRBV30	few	-	TGTGCCTGGAGCCGGACAGTGGGTGGAAACACCATATATTTT	CAWSRTVGGNTIYF
TRBJ1-6	TRBV2	-	TRBD1	TGTGCCAGCAGTGGAACAGGGGGCTATAATTCACCCCTCCACTTT	CASSGTGGYNSPLHF
TRBJ1-1	TRBV7-3	few	-	TGTGCCAGTAAGTCAAGCCAGAACACTGAAGCTTTCTTT	CASKSSQNTEAFF
TRBJ1-5	TRBV2	many	-	TGTGCCAGCAAGGCAGGGTGGAATCAGCCCCAGCATTTT	CASKAGWNQPQHF
TRBJ1-1	TRBV29-1	-	-	TGCAGCGTTGCTGGGCAGCTGGACACTGAAGCTTTCTTT	CSVAGQLDTEAFF
TRBJ1-5	TRBV20-1	many	-	TGCAGTGCTAGCGGGACTAGCAATCAGCCCCAGCATTTT	CSASGTSNQPQHF
TRBJ2-1	TRBV7-7	-	TRBD2	TGTGCTAGCAGCTTAGTAGCGGGAGGTTTAGATGAGCAGTTCTTC	CASSLVAGGLDEQFF
TRBJ2-7	TRBV3-1	-	-	TGTGCCAGCAGCACAGGAGGAGGGAGCTACGAGCAGTACTTC	CASSTGGGSYEQYF
TRBJ1-5	TRBV4-2	few	-	TGTGCCAGCAGCCAAGATCTCGGGAATAGCAATCAGCCCCAGCATTTT	CASSQDLGNSNQPQHF
TRBJ1-2	TRBV3-1	few	-	TGTGCCAGCAGCCATGGCTATAACTATGGCTACACCTTC	CASSHGYNYGYTF